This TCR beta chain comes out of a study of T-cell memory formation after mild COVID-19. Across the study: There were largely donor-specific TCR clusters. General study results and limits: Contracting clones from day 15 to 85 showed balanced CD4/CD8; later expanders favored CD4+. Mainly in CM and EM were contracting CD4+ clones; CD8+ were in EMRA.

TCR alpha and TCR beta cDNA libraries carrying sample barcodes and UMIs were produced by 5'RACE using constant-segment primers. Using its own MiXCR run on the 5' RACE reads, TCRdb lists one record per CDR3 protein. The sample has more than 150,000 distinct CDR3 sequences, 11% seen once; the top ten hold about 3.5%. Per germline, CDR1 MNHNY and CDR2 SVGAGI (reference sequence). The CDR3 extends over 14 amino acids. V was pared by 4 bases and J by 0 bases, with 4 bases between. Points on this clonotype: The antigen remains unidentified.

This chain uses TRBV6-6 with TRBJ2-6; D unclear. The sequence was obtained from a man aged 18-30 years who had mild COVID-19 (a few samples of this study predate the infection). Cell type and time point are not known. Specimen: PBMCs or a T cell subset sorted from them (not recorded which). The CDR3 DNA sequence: TGTGCCAGCAGTTCCGTCTCTGGGGCCAACGTCCTGACTTTC. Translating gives CASSSVSGANVLTF.